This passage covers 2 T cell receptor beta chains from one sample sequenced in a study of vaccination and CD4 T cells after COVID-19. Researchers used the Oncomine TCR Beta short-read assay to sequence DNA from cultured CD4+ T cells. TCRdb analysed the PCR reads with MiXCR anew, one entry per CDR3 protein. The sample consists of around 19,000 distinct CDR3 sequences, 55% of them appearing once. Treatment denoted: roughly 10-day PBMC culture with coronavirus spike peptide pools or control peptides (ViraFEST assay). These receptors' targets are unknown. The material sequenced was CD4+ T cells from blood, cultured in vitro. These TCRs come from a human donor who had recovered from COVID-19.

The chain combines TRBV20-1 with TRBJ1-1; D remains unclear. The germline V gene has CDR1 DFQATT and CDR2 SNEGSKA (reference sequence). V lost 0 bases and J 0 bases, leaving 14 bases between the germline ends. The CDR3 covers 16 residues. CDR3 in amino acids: CSARDLSRALNTEAFF. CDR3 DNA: TGCAGTGCTAGAGATCTTTCCCGGGCTTTGAACACTGAAGCTTTCTTT.

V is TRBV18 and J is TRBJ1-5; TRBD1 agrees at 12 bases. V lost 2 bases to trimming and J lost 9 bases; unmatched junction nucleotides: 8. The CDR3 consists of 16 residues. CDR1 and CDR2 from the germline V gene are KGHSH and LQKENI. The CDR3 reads CASSPSGTGGRMPQHF. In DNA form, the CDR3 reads TGTGCCAGCTCACCATCCGGGACAGGGGGCCGTATGCCCCAGCATTTT. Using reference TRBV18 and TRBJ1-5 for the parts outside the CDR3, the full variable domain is NAGVMQNPRHLVRRRGQEARLRCSPMKGHSHVYWYRQLPEEGLKFMVYLQKENIIDESGMPKERFSAEFPKEGPSILRIQQVVRGDSAAYFCASSPSGTGGRMPQHFGDGTRLSIL.